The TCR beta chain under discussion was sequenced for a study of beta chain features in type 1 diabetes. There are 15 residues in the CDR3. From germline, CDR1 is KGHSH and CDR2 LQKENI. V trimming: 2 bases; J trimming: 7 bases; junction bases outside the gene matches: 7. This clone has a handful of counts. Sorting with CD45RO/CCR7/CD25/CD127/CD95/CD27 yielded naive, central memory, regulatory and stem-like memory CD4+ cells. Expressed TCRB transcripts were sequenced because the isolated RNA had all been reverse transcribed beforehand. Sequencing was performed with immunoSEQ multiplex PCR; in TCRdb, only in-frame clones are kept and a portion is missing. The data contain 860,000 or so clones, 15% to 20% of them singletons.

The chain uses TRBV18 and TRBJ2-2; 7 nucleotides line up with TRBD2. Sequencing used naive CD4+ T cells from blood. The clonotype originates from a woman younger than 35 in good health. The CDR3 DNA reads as TGTGCCAGCTCACCATTTGAGCGGGACTACGGGGAGCTGTTTTTT. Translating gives CASSPFERDYGELFF.